Listed below are T cell receptor beta chains from one sample, sequenced in a study of T cells after yellow fever vaccination. TCRdb redid the calling of the 5' RACE reads with MiXCR, one entry per CDR3 protein. The data contain 300,000 to 400,000 distinct CDR3 sequences, roughly 6.1% of them singletons. The sample consisted of PBMCs, taken 5 days after the yellow fever booster vaccination. These receptors were obtained from a man aged 25-45 years who received the YFV17D yellow fever vaccine. The CDR3 runs from the conserved cysteine through the conserved F or W. Fields, in order: clone size, J gene, V gene, D gene, CDR3 DNA, CDR3 protein. D genes are given only for firm matches. Some rows mark clone size as missing; the rest say once, few, many or name a class of expanded clone.

many,TRBJ2-1,TRBV24-1,NA,TGTGCCACCAGCCCGGCAGGCTCCTACAATGAGCAGTTCTTC,CATSPAGSYNEQFF
NA,TRBJ2-7,TRBV5-4,NA,TGTGCCAGCAGCTTTGGGCACGGAGCCGTTCTTGAGCAGTACTTC,CASSFGHGAVLEQYF
many,TRBJ2-7,TRBV7-2,TRBD1,TGTGCCAGCAGCTTTCACGACAGGGGGTTATCCTACGAGCAGTACTTC,CASSFHDRGLSYEQYF
NA,TRBJ2-1,TRBV6-2/TRBV6-3,NA,TGTGCCAGACAGCTCTACAATGAGCAGTTCTTC,CARQLYNEQFF
many,TRBJ2-3,TRBV20-1,TRBD2,TGCAGTGCCTCCGGGACTAGCGCCCCAGGGGGCACAGATACGCAGTATTTT,CSASGTSAPGGTDTQYF
NA,TRBJ1-5,TRBV7-8,NA,TGTGCCAGCGGCCCCAGGGCGGATCAGCCCCAGCATTTT,CASGPRADQPQHF
many,TRBJ2-2,TRBV5-6,TRBD2,TGTGCCAGCAGCTGGACCGGGACTAGTACCGGGGAGCTGTTTTTT,CASSWTGTSTGELFF
few,TRBJ2-1,TRBV27,TRBD2,TGTGCCAGCGCTTATGTAGCGGGATCCTACAATGAGCAGTTCTTC,CASAYVAGSYNEQFF
NA,TRBJ2-3,TRBV7-2,NA,TGTGCCACCGAACGGAGCTCTAATACGCAGTATTTT,CATERSSNTQYF
NA,TRBJ2-7,TRBV5-1,TRBD1,TGCGCCAGCAGCTTAACAGGGGGCCTTCGGGAATACGAGCAGTACTTC,CASSLTGGLREYEQYF
NA,TRBJ2-2,TRBV15,TRBD2,TGTGCCACCAGAAAGATTCAAGGACTAGCGGGAGTCGGGGAGCTGTTTTTT,CATRKIQGLAGVGELFF